What follows are 26 T cell receptor beta chains derived from one specimen sequenced in a study of cytomegalovirus exposure and HLA in healthy donors. Researchers ran the PCR with 60 Vbeta and 13 Jbeta primers. Measured with immunoSEQ multiplex PCR; TCRdb has only the in-frame clones, and not every one. The top ten clones hold 6.7% of a sample with around 130,000 clones, roughly 85% of them seen once. Material: PBMCs. Source of these receptors: a woman aged 25-40 years in good health and CMV-seropositive.

Only a few counts were recorded for this clone. V and J are TRBV18 and TRBJ2-7; 13 bases agree with TRBD2. V lost 3 bases, J lost 3 bases, and 2 bases stayed unmatched. This CDR3 comprises 15 residues. Germline-derived CDR1 and CDR2 are KGHSH and LQKENI. In DNA, the CDR3 is TGTGCCAGCTCACCGGGACTAGCGGGATTCTACGAGCAGTACTTC. It yields the protein CASSPGLAGFYEQYF.

The rearrangement joins TRBV28 to TRBJ2-7; a possible D gene is TRBD1 (5 bases). The CDR3 covers 13 residues. Trimming stripped 8 bases from V and 2 bases from J, with 13 bases between. In germline, CDR1 is MDHEN, CDR2 SYDVKM. The CDR3 spells CASEGQNTYEQYF. The CDR3 nucleotides are TGTGCCAGCGAAGGACAAAACACCTACGAGCAGTACTTC.

The chain combines TRBV6-1 with TRBJ1-1; 9 nucleotides match TRBD1. After removal of 7 bases from V and 5 bases from J, the junction contained 8 bases not matched to a gene. The germline V gene has CDR1 MNHNS and CDR2 SASEGT. The CDR3 extends over 14 amino acids. The CDR3 protein is CASIQGAGETEAFF. CDR3 in DNA: TGTGCCAGCATACAGGGGGCAGGGGAGACTGAAGCTTTCTTT.

The rearrangement uses TRBV28 and TRBJ2-7; possibly TRBD1 for D (6 bases). The germline V gene has CDR1 MDHEN and CDR2 SYDVKM. The CDR3 contains 14 residues. The germline V and J ends were trimmed by 7 bases and 6 bases, with 19 bases remaining between them. This CDR3 is CASKSWSQGFEQYF. The CDR3 DNA reads TGTGCCAGCAAATCTTGGTCACAGGGTTTCGAGCAGTACTTC.

The chain recombines TRBV11-2 with TRBJ2-3, with D hard to call. The germline CDR1 and CDR2 sequences are SGHAT and FQNNGV. V lost 5 bases and J lost 0, with 15 bases in between. This CDR3 spans 16 amino acids. As DNA, the CDR3 is TGTGCCAGCAGCCCCCCTATTACCTCTAGCACAGATACGCAGTATTTT. Amino acid sequence: CASSPPITSSTDTQYF.

The rearrangement joins TRBV19 to TRBJ2-7; 11 bases fit TRBD1. The junction had 8 bases not matched to a gene; V was cut back by 1 base and J by 3 bases. The length of the CDR3 is 17 residues. CDR1 and CDR2 from the germline V gene are LNHDA and SQIVND (reference sequence). The CDR3 reads CASSIAQDRGLVYEQYF. The CDR3 bases are TGTGCCAGTAGTATAGCTCAGGACAGGGGGCTAGTCTACGAGCAGTACTTC.

The chain combines TRBV28 with TRBJ2-1, with TRBD2 identical over 8 bases. This CDR3 comprises 19 residues. Unmatched junction bases numbered 21, after V lost 5 bases and J lost 6 bases. Looked up from germline, CDR1 is MDHEN and CDR2 is SYDVKM. The CDR3 is CASSPLLYPGTRGGNEQFF. The CDR3 DNA reads TGTGCCAGCAGTCCCCTACTCTACCCCGGGACTAGGGGGGGCAATGAGCAGTTCTTC.

The CDR3 here is CASSWTGYAYEQYF. CDR3 nucleotide sequence: TGTGCCAGCAGTTGGACAGGGTATGCCTACGAGCAGTACTTC. This chain joins TRBV2 and TRBJ2-7; the match to TRBD1 covers 8 bases. J was trimmed by 2 bases and V by 5 bases; bases with no gene match: 5. CDR3 length: 14 residues. Germline V gene sequence: CDR1 SNHLY, CDR2 FYNNEI.

This sequence joins TRBV10-3 and TRBJ2-3; the D is unclear. Germline CDR1 is ENHRY and CDR2 is SYGVKD. V shed 3 bases and J shed 0 bases, with 7 bases lying between them. The CDR3 has 14 amino acids. The CDR3 sequence is CAISDGRSTDTQYF. CDR3 bases: TGTGCCATCAGTGACGGCAGGAGCACAGATACGCAGTATTTT.

J is TRBJ1-2 and V is TRBV21-1. TRBV21-1 is labeled a pseudogene. The CDR3 covers 13 residues. CDR3 nucleotides: TGTGCCAGCAGCAATGTCCGGGGTGATGGCTACACCTTC. Protein: CASSNVRGDGYTF.

The chain links TRBV5-1 to TRBJ2-7; D perhaps matches TRBD2 (6 bases). Germline V CDR1 and CDR2: SGHRS, YFSETQ. CDR3 length equals 17 residues. Deletions cut 4 bases from V and 0 bases from J, with 20 bases between. CDR3 sequence: CASSERGGPLLSYEQYF. The CDR3 region has the DNA TGCGCCAGCAGCGAAAGGGGAGGTCCATTGCTCTCCTACGAGCAGTACTTC.

The chain joins TRBV5-6 to TRBJ2-1, with 8 bases identical to TRBD2. Germline V gene lookup returns CDR1 SGHDT and CDR2 YYEEEE. This CDR3 is 15 amino acids long. V was pared by 4 bases and J by 8 bases, with 11 bases of the junction left unmatched. CDR3 protein: CASSTSGSSGDEQFF. CDR3 nucleotide sequence: TGTGCCAGCAGCACCAGCGGGAGCAGTGGGGATGAGCAGTTCTTC.

The V gene is TRBV28, the J gene TRBJ1-2, with a weak D call TRBD1 (6 bases). Looked up from germline, CDR1 is MDHEN and CDR2 is SYDVKM. The V end was cut by 3 bases, the J end by 7 bases, with 12 bases between. This CDR3 region has 13 residues. This CDR3 reads CASSLPQDSGYTF. CDR3 in DNA: TGTGCCAGCAGTTTGCCGCAGGACAGTGGCTACACCTTC.

The chain carries TRBV7-2 and TRBJ2-1; D remains ambiguous. V was trimmed by 0 bases and J by 6 bases, leaving 12 bases between them. From germline, CDR1 is SGHTA and CDR2 FQGNSA. The CDR3 is 15 amino acids. The CDR3 region has the DNA TGTGCCAGCAGCTTAGCCTCTCCTACTGGCAATGAGCAGTTCTTC. It translates to CASSLASPTGNEQFF.

This chain links TRBV9 with TRBJ2-1, with 8 bases matching TRBD2. The CDR3 spans 15 residues. Germline trimming cut 4 bases from V and 8 bases from J; bases unmatched to any gene: 11. Per germline, CDR1 SGDLS and CDR2 YYNGEE. The CDR3 here is CASSSQAGALDEQFF. The CDR3, as DNA: TGTGCCAGCAGCTCGCAAGCGGGAGCGTTGGATGAGCAGTTCTTC. Full variable domain (missing parts from reference TRBV9 and TRBJ2-1): DSGVTQTPKHLITATGQRVTLRCSPRSGDLSVYWYQQSLDQGLQFLIQYYNGEERAKGNILERFSAQQFPDLHSELNLSSLELGDSALYFCASSSQAGALDEQFFGPGTRLTVL.

This chain links TRBV25-1 with TRBJ1-2; 8 positions agree with TRBD1. J lost 8 bases, V lost 6 bases, and 5 bases had no gene match. CDR3 length: 12 residues. Per germline, CDR1 MGHDK and CDR2 SYGVNS. The CDR3 nucleotides are TGTGCCAGCAGAGACAGGGGAAGGGGCTACACCTTC. Translating gives CASRDRGRGYTF.

This chain uses TRBV5-1 with TRBJ2-5; no clear D gene. Germline assignment: CDR1 SGHRS and CDR2 YFSETQ. Deletions cut 6 bases from V and 1 base from J, with 10 bases between. This CDR3 is 13 amino acids long. CDR3 sequence: CASTSTVQETQYF. The CDR3 region has the DNA TGCGCCAGCACATCAACGGTCCAAGAGACCCAGTACTTC.

CDR3 sequence (DNA): TGTGCCAGCAGCTTAGGACTAGGACTCAATGAGCAGTTCTTC. Protein product: CASSLGLGLNEQFF. The V and J genes are TRBV5-6 and TRBJ2-1, with 7 bases lining up with TRBD2. The trim removed 2 bases at V and 6 bases at J, leaving 5 bases unmatched. This CDR3 has 14 amino acids. The germline gives CDR1 SGHDT, CDR2 YYEEEE.

The chain employs TRBV7-9 and TRBJ1-2; 8 bases are shared with TRBD1. The CDR3 totals 13 residues. Looked up from germline, CDR1 is SEHNR and CDR2 is FQNEAQ (reference sequence). V trimming: 5 bases; J trimming: 5 bases; junction bases outside the gene matches: 4. The CDR3 DNA is TGTGCCAGCAGCCGCCAGGGGGCGTATGGCTACACCTTC. Translated, it gives CASSRQGAYGYTF.

V and J are TRBV18 and TRBJ1-4, with D unresolved. The V end lost 4 bases, the J end lost 5 bases, and 14 bases lay between the germline ends. Germline lookup yields CDR1 KGHSH and CDR2 LQKENI. The CDR3 spans 15 residues. CDR3 protein: CASSLQPGLNEKLFF. CDR3 coding DNA: TGTGCCAGCTCACTTCAGCCGGGTTTAAATGAAAAACTGTTTTTT.

CDR3 loop: CASSDSAGGNTGELFF. For the CDR3, the DNA is TGTGCCAGCAGTGACTCGGCAGGGGGCAACACCGGGGAGCTGTTTTTT. This sequence joins TRBV6-4 and TRBJ2-2, with 8 bases matching TRBD1. The CDR3 consists of 16 residues. The V gene's germline CDR1 is MRHNA and CDR2 SNTAGT. With V trimmed by 0 bases and J by 2 bases, 2 bases remained unmatched.

This clone appeared once. The chain has TRBV7-2 and TRBJ1-1, with 8 positions matching TRBD1. This CDR3 region has 15 residues. Germline-derived CDR1 and CDR2 are SGHTA and FQGNSA. V was clipped by 6 bases and J by 0 bases; unmatched bases: 6. CDR3 bases: TGTGCCAGCAGAACCATACAGGGGGTGAACACTGAAGCTTTCTTT. Translation gives CASRTIQGVNTEAFF. Full variable domain (rest looked up from reference TRBV7-2 and TRBJ1-1): GAGVSQSPSNKVTEKGKDVELRCDPISGHTALYWYRQSLGQGLEFLIYFQGNSAPDKSGLPSDRFSAERTGGSVSTLTIQRTQQEDSAVYLCASRTIQGVNTEAFFGQGTRLTVV.

This clone was picked up a small number of times. The J gene is TRBJ1-2, the V gene TRBV6-1, with unresolved D. Deletions cut 4 bases from V and 4 bases from J, with 16 bases between. The CDR3 has 15 amino acids. The V gene's germline CDR1 is MNHNS and CDR2 SASEGT. The CDR3 region has the DNA TGTGCCAGCAGTGCCGGCCAGGCGACCTTCTATGGCTACACCTTC. Protein product: CASSAGQATFYGYTF.

The chain carries TRBV5-1 and TRBJ2-4; TRBD1 aligns across 12 bases. CDR1 is SGHRS, CDR2 YFSETQ, per germline. V gave up 2 bases and J gave up 1 base; unmatched junction bases: 7. The CDR3 consists of 18 residues. Here the CDR3 reads CASSFPLGQGAAKNIQYF. In DNA, the CDR3 is TGCGCCAGCAGCTTTCCCCTGGGACAGGGGGCGGCCAAAAACATTCAGTACTTC.

The chain joins TRBV10-2 to TRBJ2-5; the D is unclear. The CDR3 extends over 12 amino acids. Trimming left V 2 bases short and J 7 bases short, with 8 bases between. CDR1 is WSHSY and CDR2 is SAAADI in the germline V gene. CDR3 nucleotides: TGCGCCAGCAGTGAGGACACTGGGACCCAGTACTTC. Translating gives CASSEDTGTQYF.

V is TRBV6-5 and J is TRBJ1-1; TRBD1 matches at 8 bases. Losses at the gene ends were 6 bases for V and 5 bases for J; bases not matched to a gene: 5. The CDR3 has 13 residues. Per germline, CDR1 MNHEY and CDR2 SVGAGI. Here the CDR3 reads CASSSDRGTEAFF. The CDR3 DNA follows: TGTGCCAGCAGCTCAGACAGGGGAACTGAAGCTTTCTTT.